This T cell receptor (beta chain) was found in a study of CD8 T cells in ankylosing spondylitis. On this clonotype: Its matching antigen is unknown.

From the 5' RACE reads, TCRdb called clonotypes with MiXCR, one entry per CDR3 protein. The sample has just under 550,000 distinct CDR3 sequences; roughly 13% are singletons. This CDR3 is built from 14 residues. The V end was cut by 7 bases, the J end by 7 bases, with 17 bases between. Germline V gene lookup returns CDR1 SEHNR and CDR2 FQNEAQ (reference sequence). Findings and caveats of the study: Several of the motif variants were reported before in synovial fluid and blood from reactive arthritis. Within ankylosing spondylitis blood, a TCR beta motif made up of eight highly homologous variants appeared to be characteristic.

The rearrangement uses TRBV7-9 and TRBJ2-4; possible D gene TRBD2, 6 bases. The sample taken for sequencing was blood, either unsorted or a sorted T cell fraction (not recorded which). This clonotype was obtained from a male donor with ankylosing spondylitis. CDR3 sequence: CASTNVQEGNIQYF. The CDR3 DNA is TGTGCCAGCACCAATGTGCAGGAGGGTAACATTCAGTACTTC.